This entry describes one TCR beta chain. The CDR3 has 14 amino acids. The ends were cut back, 5 bases at V and 2 bases at J, with 12 bases in the middle. Germline-derived CDR1 and CDR2 are LNHDA and SQIVND (reference sequence). The sample is drawn from a study of cytomegalovirus exposure and HLA in healthy donors. Use of 60 Vbeta and 13 Jbeta primers characterized the PCR. TCRdb's table, derived via immunoSEQ multiplex PCR, lists solely in-frame clones and lacks some. The sample has approximately 150,000 clones, 82% seen once. The clonotype was recovered from a man aged 18-30 years in good health and CMV-seropositive. The V and J genes are TRBV19 and TRBJ2-5, with a weak D call TRBD1 (5 bases). The sequencing input was PBMCs. The DNA of the CDR3 is TGTGCCAGTAGTCCCCGACAGACGCAAGAGACCCAGTACTTC. Translated: CASSPRQTQETQYF.